One and the same sample provided the 6 T cell receptor beta chains below, sequenced in a study of shared clonotypes between healthy human individuals. The naive CD8 population came from CD45RO-negative cells selected for CCR7, without terminally differentiated effector memory CD45RA+ cells. Repertoires were generated with immunoSEQ multiplex PCR, while TCRdb's copy carries only in-frame clones and drops some. The table shows roughly 650,000 clones, with 96% occurring only once. Sequenced material: naive CD8+ T cells sorted from blood. All receptors derive from a woman aged 25 to 39 in good health.

The chain joins TRBV7-6 to TRBJ2-3; a weak D match, TRBD2 (5 bases). Trimming pared 2 bases from V and 0 bases from J, leaving 21 bases between. The length of the CDR3 is 19 residues. CDR1 and CDR2 from the germline V gene are SGHVS and FNYEAQ. The CDR3 is CASSLLAHSLTSSTDTQYF. The CDR3 coding sequence is TGTGCCAGCAGCTTACTAGCCCACTCCCTTACATCTAGCACAGATACGCAGTATTTT.

The chain carries TRBV19 and TRBJ2-1; TRBD1 agrees at 9 bases. The germline V gene encodes CDR1 LNHDA and CDR2 SQIVND (reference sequence). CDR3 length: 16 amino acids. V was pared by 1 base and J by 8 bases, with 9 bases of the junction left unmatched. The CDR3 region has the DNA TGTGCCAGTAGTATAGGGTGGGGACAGGGTGGCGATGAGCAGTTCTTC. Translation: CASSIGWGQGGDEQFF.

J is TRBJ2-1 and V is TRBV27; 8 bases match TRBD2. The germline V gene encodes CDR1 MNHEY and CDR2 SMNVEV (reference sequence). V dropped 3 bases and J dropped 8; count of bases not matched to a gene: 9. The CDR3 is made up of 15 amino acids. The CDR3 DNA follows: TGTGCCAGCAGTTTGTACGGGAGGGCCCTACATGAGCAGTTCTTC. This translates into CASSLYGRALHEQFF.

This clone was observed a single time. The gene calls are TRBV19 and TRBJ2-3; no clear D. This CDR3 has 14 residues. Per the germline V gene, CDR1 is LNHDA and CDR2 is SQIVND (reference sequence). Deletions cut 3 bases from V and 5 bases from J, with 12 bases between. The CDR3 coding sequence is TGTGCCAGTAGTATCTGGATCCGAGTAGATACGCAGTATTTT. This encodes CASSIWIRVDTQYF.

The rearrangement links TRBV13 to TRBJ2-1, with D perhaps matching TRBD1 (5 bases). V was trimmed by 2 bases and J by 5 bases, leaving 16 bases between them. Looked up from germline, CDR1 is PRHDT and CDR2 is FYEKMQ (reference sequence). CDR3 length equals 16 residues. The CDR3 loop reads CASSLRGQVTHNEQFF. In nucleotides, the CDR3 is TGTGCCAGCAGCTTAAGGGGCCAAGTAACCCACAATGAGCAGTTCTTC.

The gene calls are TRBV2 and TRBJ1-1, with 9 nucleotides matching TRBD1. V trimming: 1 base; J trimming: 3 bases; junction bases outside the gene matches: 6. There are 16 residues in the CDR3. The germline V gene encodes CDR1 SNHLY and CDR2 FYNNEI. The CDR3 DNA sequence: TGTGCCAGCAGTGAAGGACCAGGGACAGGGCACACTGAAGCTTTCTTT. Its translation is CASSEGPGTGHTEAFF.